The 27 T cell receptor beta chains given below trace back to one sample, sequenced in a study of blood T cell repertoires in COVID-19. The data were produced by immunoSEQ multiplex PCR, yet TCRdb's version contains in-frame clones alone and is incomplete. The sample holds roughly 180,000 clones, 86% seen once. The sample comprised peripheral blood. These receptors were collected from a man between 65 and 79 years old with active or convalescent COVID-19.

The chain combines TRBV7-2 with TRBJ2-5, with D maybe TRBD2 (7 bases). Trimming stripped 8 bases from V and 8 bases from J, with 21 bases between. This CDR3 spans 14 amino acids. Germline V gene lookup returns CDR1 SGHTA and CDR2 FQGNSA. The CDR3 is CASEGGGARETQYF. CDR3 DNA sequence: TGTGCCAGCGAAGGTGGGGGGGCGCGGGAAACCCAGTACTTC.

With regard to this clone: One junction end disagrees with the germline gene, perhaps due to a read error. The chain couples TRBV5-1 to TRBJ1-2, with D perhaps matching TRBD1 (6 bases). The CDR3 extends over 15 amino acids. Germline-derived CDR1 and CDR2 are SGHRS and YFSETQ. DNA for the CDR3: TGCGTCAGCAGCTTATCAGGGGTTGAGCTCTATGGCTACACCTTC. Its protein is CVSSLSGVELYGYTF.

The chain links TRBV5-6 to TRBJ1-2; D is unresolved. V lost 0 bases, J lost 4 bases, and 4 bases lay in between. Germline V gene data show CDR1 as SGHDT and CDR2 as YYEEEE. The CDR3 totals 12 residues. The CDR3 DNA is TGTGCCAGCAGCTTGGGACTCTATGGCTACACCTTC. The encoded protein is CASSLGLYGYTF. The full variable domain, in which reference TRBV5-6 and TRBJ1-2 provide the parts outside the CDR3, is DAGVTQSPTHLIKTRGQQVTLRCSPKSGHDTVSWYQQALGQGPQFIFQYYEEEERQRGNFPDRFSGHQFPNYSSELNVNALLLGDSALYLCASSLGLYGYTFGSGTRLTVV.

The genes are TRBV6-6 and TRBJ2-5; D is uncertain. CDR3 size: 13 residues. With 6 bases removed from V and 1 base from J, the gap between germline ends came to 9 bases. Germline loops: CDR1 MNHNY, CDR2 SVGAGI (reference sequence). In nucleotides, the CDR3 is TGTGCCAGCAGCCAGGTTCTCCAAGAGACCCAGTACTTC. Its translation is CASSQVLQETQYF.

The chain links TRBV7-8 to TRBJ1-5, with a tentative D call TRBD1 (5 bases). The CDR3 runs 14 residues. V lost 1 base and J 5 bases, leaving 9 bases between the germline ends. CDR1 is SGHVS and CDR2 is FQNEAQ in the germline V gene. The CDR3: CASSLGGEHQPQHF. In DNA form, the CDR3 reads TGTGCCAGCAGCTTAGGGGGGGAACATCAGCCCCAGCATTTT. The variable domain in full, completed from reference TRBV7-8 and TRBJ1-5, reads GAGVSQSPRYKVAKRGQDVALRCDPISGHVSLFWYQQALGQGPEFLTYFQNEAQLDKSGLPSDRFFAERPEGSVSTLKIQRTQQEDSAVYLCASSLGGEHQPQHFGDGTRLSIL.

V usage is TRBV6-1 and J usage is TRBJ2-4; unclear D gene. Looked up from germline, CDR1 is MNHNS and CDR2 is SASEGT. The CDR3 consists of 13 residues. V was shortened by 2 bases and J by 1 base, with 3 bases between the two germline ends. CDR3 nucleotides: TGTGCCAGCAGTGAACTGGCCAAAAACATTCAGTACTTC. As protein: CASSELAKNIQYF.

In DNA, the CDR3 is TGTGCCAGCAGTGACCTCGGGACAGGGTATGAAAAACTGTTTTTT. It codes for CASSDLGTGYEKLFF. This chain joins TRBV2 and TRBJ1-4; TRBD1 matches at 9 bases. The CDR3 extends over 15 amino acids. The germline CDR1 and CDR2 sequences are SNHLY and FYNNEI. The V gene end was trimmed by 3 bases and the J gene end by 6 bases; junction bases not matched to a gene: 5.

DNA of the CDR3: TGTGCCAGCAGCTTCAGCGGGAGTGTTGGCACAGATACGCAGTATTTT. Its translation is CASSFSGSVGTDTQYF. The chain couples TRBV7-2 to TRBJ2-3; 8 bases agree with TRBD2. V gave up 3 bases and J gave up 1 base; unmatched junction bases: 6. Looked up from germline, CDR1 is SGHTA and CDR2 is FQGNSA. CDR3 size: 16 residues.

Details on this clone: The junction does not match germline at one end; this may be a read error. CDR3 in amino acids: CASSLGSLTAF. The CDR3 region has the DNA TGTGCCAGCAGCTTGGGTAGTTTGACAGCCTTC. The chain employs TRBV5-5 and TRBJ1-2; D possibly corresponds to TRBD1 (5 bases). Looked up from germline, CDR1 is SGHKS and CDR2 is YYEKEE (reference sequence). This CDR3 has 11 amino acids.

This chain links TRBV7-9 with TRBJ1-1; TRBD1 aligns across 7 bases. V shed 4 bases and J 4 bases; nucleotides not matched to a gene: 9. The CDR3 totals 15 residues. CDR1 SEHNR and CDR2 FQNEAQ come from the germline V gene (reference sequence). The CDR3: CASSSRQGGSTEAFF. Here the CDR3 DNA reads TGTGCCAGCAGCTCCCGACAGGGAGGCAGCACTGAAGCTTTCTTT.

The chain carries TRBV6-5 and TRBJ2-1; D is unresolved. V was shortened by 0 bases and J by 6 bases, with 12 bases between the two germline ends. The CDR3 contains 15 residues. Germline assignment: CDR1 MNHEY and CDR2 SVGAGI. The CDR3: CASSYSGAWANEQFF. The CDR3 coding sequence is TGTGCCAGCAGTTACTCCGGCGCTTGGGCCAATGAGCAGTTCTTC.

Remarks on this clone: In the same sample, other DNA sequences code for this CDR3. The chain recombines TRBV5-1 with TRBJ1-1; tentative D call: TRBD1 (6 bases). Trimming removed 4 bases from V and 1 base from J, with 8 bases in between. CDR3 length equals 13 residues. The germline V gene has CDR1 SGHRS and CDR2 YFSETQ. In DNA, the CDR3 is TGCGCCAGCAGCCCGACAGGGAACACTGAAGCTTTCTTT. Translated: CASSPTGNTEAFF.

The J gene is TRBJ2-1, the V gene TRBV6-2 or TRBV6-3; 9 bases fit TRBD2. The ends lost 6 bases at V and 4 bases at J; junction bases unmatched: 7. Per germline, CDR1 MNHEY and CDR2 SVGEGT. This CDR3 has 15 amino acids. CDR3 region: CASSYSGGHYNEQFF. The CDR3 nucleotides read TGTGCCAGCAGCTATAGCGGGGGCCATTACAATGAGCAGTTCTTC.

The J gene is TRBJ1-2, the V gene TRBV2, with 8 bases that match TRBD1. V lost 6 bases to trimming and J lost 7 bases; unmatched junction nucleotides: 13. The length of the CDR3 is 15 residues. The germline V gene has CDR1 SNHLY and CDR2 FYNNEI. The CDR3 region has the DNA TGTGCCAGCAGCGACTCAGGGGGCGGTTTGGCTGGCTACACCTTC. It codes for CASSDSGGGLAGYTF.

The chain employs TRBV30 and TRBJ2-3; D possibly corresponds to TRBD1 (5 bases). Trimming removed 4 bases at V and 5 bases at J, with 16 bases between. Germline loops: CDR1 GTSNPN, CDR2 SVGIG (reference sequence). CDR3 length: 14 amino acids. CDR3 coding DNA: TGTGCCTGGACCCAGACAGCCAGGAGAGATACGCAGTATTTT. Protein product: CAWTQTARRDTQYF.

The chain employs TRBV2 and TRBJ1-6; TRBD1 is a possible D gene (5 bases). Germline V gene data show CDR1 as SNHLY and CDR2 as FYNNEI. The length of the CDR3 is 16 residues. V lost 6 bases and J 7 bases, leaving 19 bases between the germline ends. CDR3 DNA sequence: TGTGCCAGCAGCCGGGACTCCAATGGGGCGAATTCACCCCTCCACTTT. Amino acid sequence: CASSRDSNGANSPLHF.

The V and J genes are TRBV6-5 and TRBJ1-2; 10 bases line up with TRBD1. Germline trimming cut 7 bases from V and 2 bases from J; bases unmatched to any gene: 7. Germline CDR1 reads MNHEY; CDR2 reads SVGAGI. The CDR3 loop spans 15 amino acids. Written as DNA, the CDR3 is TGTGCCAGCATCAAGAGACAGGGGGCGAACTATGGCTACACCTTC. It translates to CASIKRQGANYGYTF.

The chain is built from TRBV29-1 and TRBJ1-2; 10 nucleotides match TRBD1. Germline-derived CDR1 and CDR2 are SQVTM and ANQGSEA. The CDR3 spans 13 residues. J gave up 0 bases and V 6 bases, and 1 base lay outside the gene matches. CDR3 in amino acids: CSVGQGTNYGYTF. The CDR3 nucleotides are TGCAGCGTGGGACAGGGGACTAACTATGGCTACACCTTC. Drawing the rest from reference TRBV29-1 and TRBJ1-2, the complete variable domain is SAVISQKPSRDICQRGTSLTIQCQVDSQVTMMFWYRQQPGQSLTLIATANQGSEATYESGFVIDKFPISRPNLTFSTLTVSNMSPEDSSIYLCSVGQGTNYGYTFGSGTRLTVV.

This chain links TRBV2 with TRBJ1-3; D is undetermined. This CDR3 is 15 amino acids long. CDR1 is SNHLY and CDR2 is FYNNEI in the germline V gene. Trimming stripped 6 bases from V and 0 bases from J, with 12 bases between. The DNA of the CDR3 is TGTGCCAGCAGGGAGGGTAGGCGCTCTGGAAACACCATATATTTT. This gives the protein CASREGRRSGNTIYF.

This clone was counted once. The CDR3 region is CASTPPVPFDSNQPQHF. The CDR3, as DNA: TGTGCCAGCACCCCGCCGGTCCCCTTCGATAGCAATCAGCCCCAGCATTTT. The chain employs TRBV27 and TRBJ1-5; D ambiguous. CDR1 is MNHEY, CDR2 SMNVEV, per germline (reference sequence). Trimming took 7 bases from V and 0 from J, leaving 19 bases between them. The length of the CDR3 is 17 residues.

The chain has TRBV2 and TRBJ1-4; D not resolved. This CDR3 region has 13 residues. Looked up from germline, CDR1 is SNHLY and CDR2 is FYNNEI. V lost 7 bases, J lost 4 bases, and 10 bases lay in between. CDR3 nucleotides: TGTGCCAGCACCCCCACGGGTAATGAAAAACTGTTTTTT. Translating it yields CASTPTGNEKLFF.

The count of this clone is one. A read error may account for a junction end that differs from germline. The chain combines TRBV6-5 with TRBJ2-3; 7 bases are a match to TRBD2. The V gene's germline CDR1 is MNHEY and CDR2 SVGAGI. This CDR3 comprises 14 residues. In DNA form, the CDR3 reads TGTGCCAGCAGCTATCTGACTAGCAGAGATACGCAGTATTTT. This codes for CASSYLTSRDTQYF.

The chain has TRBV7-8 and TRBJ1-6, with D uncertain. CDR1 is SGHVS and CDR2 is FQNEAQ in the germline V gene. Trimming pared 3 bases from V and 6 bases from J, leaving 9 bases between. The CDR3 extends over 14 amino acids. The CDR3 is CASSLADFNSPLHF. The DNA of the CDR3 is TGTGCCAGCAGCTTGGCGGATTTTAATTCACCCCTCCACTTT.

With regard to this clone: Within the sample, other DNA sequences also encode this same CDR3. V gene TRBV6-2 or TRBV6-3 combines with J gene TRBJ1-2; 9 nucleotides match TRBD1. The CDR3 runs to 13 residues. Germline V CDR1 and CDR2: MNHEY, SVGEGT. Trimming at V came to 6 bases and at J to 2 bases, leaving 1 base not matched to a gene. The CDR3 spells CASSGQGNYGYTF. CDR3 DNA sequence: TGTGCCAGCAGCGGACAGGGGAACTATGGCTACACCTTC.

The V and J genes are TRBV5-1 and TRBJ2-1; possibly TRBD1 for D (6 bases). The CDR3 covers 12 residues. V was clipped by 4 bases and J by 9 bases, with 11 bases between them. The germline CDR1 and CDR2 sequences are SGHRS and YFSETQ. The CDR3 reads CASSAGVSEQFF. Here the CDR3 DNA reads TGCGCCAGCAGCGCAGGGGTTAGTGAGCAGTTCTTC.

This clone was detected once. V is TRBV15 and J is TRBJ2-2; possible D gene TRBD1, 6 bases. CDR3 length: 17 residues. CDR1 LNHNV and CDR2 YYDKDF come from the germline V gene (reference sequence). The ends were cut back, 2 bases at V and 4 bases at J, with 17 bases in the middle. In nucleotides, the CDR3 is TGTGCCACCAGCAGAAAGTCGGCAGGGGCCGGCACCGGGGAGCTGTTTTTT. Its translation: CATSRKSAGAGTGELFF.

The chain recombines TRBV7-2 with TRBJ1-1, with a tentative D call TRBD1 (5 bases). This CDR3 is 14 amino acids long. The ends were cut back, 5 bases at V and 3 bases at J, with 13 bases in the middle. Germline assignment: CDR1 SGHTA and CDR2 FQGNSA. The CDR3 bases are TGTGCCAGCAGCCAAGCACAGGCATACACTGAAGCTTTCTTT. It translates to CASSQAQAYTEAFF. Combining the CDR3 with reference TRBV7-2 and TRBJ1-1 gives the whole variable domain GAGVSQSPSNKVTEKGKDVELRCDPISGHTALYWYRQSLGQGLEFLIYFQGNSAPDKSGLPSDRFSAERTGGSVSTLTIQRTQQEDSAVYLCASSQAQAYTEAFFGQGTRLTVV.